The 23 T cell receptor beta chains below were found in one sample sequenced in a study of T cells after yellow fever vaccination. TCRdb re-called the 5' RACE reads with MiXCR, one entry per CDR3 protein. The table includes approximately 550,000 distinct CDR3 sequences, less than 20% detected once. The source material was PBMCs, sampled 15 days after the yellow fever booster vaccination. The source is a man under 40 who received the YFV17D yellow fever vaccine.

J is TRBJ2-3 and V is TRBV7-6, with TRBD2 matching 13 bases. Germline V gives CDR1 SGHVS, CDR2 FNYEAQ. V dropped 5 bases and J dropped 7; count of bases not matched to a gene: 6. This CDR3 comprises 15 residues. The CDR3 reads CASSRTSGRGNTQYF. The CDR3 nucleotides read TGTGCCAGCAGCCGGACTAGCGGGAGAGGAAATACGCAGTATTTT.

The table lists this clonotype with a few counts. V and J are TRBV6-5 and TRBJ2-1; 7 bases map to TRBD2. The CDR3 is 16 residues long. Germline trimming cut 3 bases from V and 6 bases from J; bases unmatched to any gene: 11. Germline CDR1 is MNHEY and CDR2 is SVGAGI. The CDR3 is CASSYRSPAGSNEQFF. The CDR3 DNA reads as TGTGCCAGCAGTTATAGGAGTCCAGCGGGAAGCAATGAGCAGTTCTTC.

This clonotype has just a few counts. The chain has TRBV6-1 and TRBJ2-5, with no clear D. Germline loops: CDR1 MNHNS, CDR2 SASEGT. V was pared by 2 bases and J by 5 bases, with 9 bases between. This CDR3 has 13 residues. The CDR3 bases are TGTGCCAGCAGTGAAATGGGTTGGGAGACCCAGTACTTC. It yields the protein CASSEMGWETQYF.

In its sample, this clonotype was seen many times. Here the CDR3 reads CASSLGQGHNQPQHF. The CDR3 DNA is TGTGCCAGCAGCTTAGGACAGGGTCACAATCAGCCCCAGCATTTT. The chain uses TRBV7-2 and TRBJ1-5; 7 bases are a match to TRBD1. Trimming removed 1 base from V and 3 bases from J; junction bases left unmatched: 3. The V gene's germline CDR1 is SGHTA and CDR2 FQGNSA. This CDR3 region has 15 residues.

This rearrangement joins TRBV15 to TRBJ2-7; TRBD1 matches 8 bases. V shed 0 bases and J 6 bases; nucleotides not matched to a gene: 10. Germline CDR1 reads LNHNV; CDR2 reads YYDKDF (reference sequence). The CDR3 length is 16 residues. The chain's CDR3 is CATSRDDGQGPGEQYF. CDR3 in DNA: TGTGCCACCAGCAGAGATGATGGACAGGGTCCGGGCGAGCAGTACTTC. Looking up the rest from reference TRBV15 and TRBJ2-7 gives the full variable domain: DAMVIQNPRYQVTQFGKPVTLSCSQTLNHNVMYWYQQKSSQAPKLLFHYYDKDFNNEADTPDNFQSRRPNTSFCFLDIRSPGLGDTAMYLCATSRDDGQGPGEQYFGPGTRLTVT.

The V and J genes are TRBV7-9 and TRBJ2-5, with D perhaps TRBD2 (5 bases). There are 14 residues in the CDR3. Trimming cost V 4 bases and J 4 bases, with 13 bases left between them. Germline-derived CDR1 and CDR2 are SEHNR and FQNEAQ (reference sequence). CDR3 sequence: CASSSTGGLETQYF. The CDR3, as DNA: TGTGCCAGCAGCTCTACTGGCGGGCTAGAGACCCAGTACTTC.

The rearrangement joins TRBV2 to TRBJ2-3; D is ambiguous. The CDR3 has 13 residues. The germline CDR1 and CDR2 sequences are SNHLY and FYNNEI. The V end lost 2 bases, the J end lost 0 bases, and 3 bases lay between the germline ends. CDR3 sequence: CASSEISTDTQYF. The DNA of the CDR3 is TGTGCCAGCAGTGAAATTAGCACAGATACGCAGTATTTT.

This clonotype was counted a few times. The chain couples TRBV12-3 or TRBV12-4 to TRBJ1-5; maybe TRBD1 (5 bases). This CDR3 is built from 15 residues. Trimming cost V 6 bases and J 3 bases, with 15 bases left between them. In nucleotides, the CDR3 is TGTGCCAGCAGCCCCCCCGTGGGGCACAATCAGCCCCAGCATTTT. As protein: CASSPPVGHNQPQHF.

This clonotype has a handful of counts. The rearrangement links TRBV7-2 to TRBJ2-7, with D unresolved. Trimming cost V 8 bases and J 2 bases, with 10 bases left between them. The germline CDR1 and CDR2 sequences are SGHTA and FQGNSA. This CDR3 contains 12 residues. CDR3 protein: CASGRTAYEQYF. In nucleotides, the CDR3 is TGTGCCAGCGGCAGAACCGCCTACGAGCAGTACTTC.

This clonotype was observed a few times. The chain links TRBV29-1 to TRBJ2-1; the match to TRBD1 covers 8 bases. The CDR3 covers 13 residues. Germline V lookup: CDR1 SQVTM, CDR2 ANQGSEA. V lost 6 bases and J lost 3; bases outside the gene matches: 4. In DNA form, the CDR3 reads TGCAGCGTGGGACAGGTATTCTACAATGAGCAGTTCTTC. It codes for CSVGQVFYNEQFF.

This chain joins TRBV18 and TRBJ2-1; TRBD2 agrees at 10 bases. The CDR3 runs to 15 residues. Germline CDR1 is KGHSH and CDR2 is LQKENI. V gave up 2 bases and J gave up 9 bases; unmatched junction bases: 7. CDR3 DNA: TGTGCCAGCTCACCAAAAATAGCGGGAGGATCTGAGCAGTTCTTC. Amino acid sequence: CASSPKIAGGSEQFF.

The V gene is TRBV9, the J gene TRBJ2-4; unclear D gene. The germline CDR1 and CDR2 sequences are SGDLS and YYNGEE. This CDR3 is 15 amino acids long. The V end was cut by 1 base, the J end by 6 bases, with 14 bases between. The CDR3 sequence is CASSVTGQKGNIQYF. The DNA for the CDR3 is TGTGCCAGCAGCGTAACCGGTCAGAAGGGAAACATTCAGTACTTC. Full variable domain (remainder filled in from reference TRBV9 and TRBJ2-4): DSGVTQTPKHLITATGQRVTLRCSPRSGDLSVYWYQQSLDQGLQFLIQYYNGEERAKGNILERFSAQQFPDLHSELNLSSLELGDSALYFCASSVTGQKGNIQYFGAGTRLSVL.

The chain recombines TRBV5-1 with TRBJ2-3, with TRBD2 matching 7 bases. The CDR3 totals 15 residues. The junction had 11 bases not matched to a gene; V was cut back by 5 bases and J by 5 bases. CDR1 and CDR2 (germline): SGHRS, YFSETQ. CDR3 coding DNA: TGCGCCAGCAGATCGCCTAGCGGTACACAAGATACGCAGTATTTT. It translates to CASRSPSGTQDTQYF.

V gene TRBV27 combines with J gene TRBJ2-2, with 10 positions matching TRBD1. The CDR3 loop spans 14 amino acids. The germline V gene has CDR1 MNHEY and CDR2 SMNVEV (reference sequence). After removal of 8 bases from V and 6 bases from J, the junction contained 6 bases not matched to a gene. The CDR3 spells CASGKGQGPGELFF. The CDR3 DNA reads TGTGCCAGCGGCAAGGGACAGGGGCCCGGGGAGCTGTTTTTT.

A note on this clonotype: One base away lies a much larger clone, so this may be a sequencing read error. The chain carries TRBV7-9 and TRBJ2-1; no reliable D call. The V and J ends lost 0 bases and 8 bases respectively, with 5 bases between them. Looked up from germline, CDR1 is SEHNR and CDR2 is FQNEAQ (reference sequence). The CDR3 extends over 12 amino acids. The CDR3 reads CASSLAWDEQFF. CDR3 DNA sequence: TGTGCCAGCAGCTTAGCGTGGGATGAGCAGTTCTTC.

The chain is built from TRBV5-5 and TRBJ2-5; 8 nucleotides match TRBD1. V lost 0 bases to trimming and J lost 4 bases; unmatched junction nucleotides: 5. Germline lookup yields CDR1 SGHKS and CDR2 YYEKEE (reference sequence). The CDR3 runs to 15 residues. This CDR3 is CASSLVPGGAETQYF. CDR3 in DNA: TGTGCCAGCAGCTTGGTCCCAGGGGGCGCAGAGACCCAGTACTTC.

The CDR3 region is CASSSTDPQETQYF. CDR3 DNA sequence: TGTGCCAGCAGCAGTACAGACCCCCAAGAGACCCAGTACTTC. This sequence joins TRBV6-5 and TRBJ2-5, with D unclear. In germline, CDR1 is MNHEY, CDR2 SVGAGI. V gave up 6 bases and J gave up 1 base, with 12 bases separating them. This CDR3 is built from 14 residues.

A note on this clonotype: This may come from a read error, since a much larger clone is one base off. This chain connects TRBV7-2 to TRBJ2-4; the match to TRBD2 covers 7 bases. The CDR3 sequence is 15 residues long. V trimming: 1 base; J trimming: 4 bases; junction bases outside the gene matches: 4. Per the germline V gene, CDR1 is SGHTA and CDR2 is FQGNSA. The CDR3 nucleotides are TGTGCCAGCAGCTTAGGGTCCGGGGGGAAAAACATTCAGTACTTC. This codes for CASSLGSGGKNIQYF.

V gene TRBV29-1 combines with J gene TRBJ2-5; possibly TRBD1 for D (5 bases). In germline, CDR1 is SQVTM, CDR2 ANQGSEA. Trimming shortened V by 4 bases and J by 4 bases, and 13 bases separated the two germline ends. This CDR3 contains 13 residues. The CDR3 loop reads CSVAREITETQYF. CDR3 DNA sequence: TGCAGCGTTGCCAGGGAAATCACAGAGACCCAGTACTTC. Looking up the rest from reference TRBV29-1 and TRBJ2-5 gives the full variable domain: SAVISQKPSRDICQRGTSLTIQCQVDSQVTMMFWYRQQPGQSLTLIATANQGSEATYESGFVIDKFPISRPNLTFSTLTVSNMSPEDSSIYLCSVAREITETQYFGPGTRLLVL.

The J gene is TRBJ1-5, the V gene TRBV20-1, with D uncertain. V lost 6 bases to trimming and J lost 1 base, with 13 bases between them. The CDR3 totals 14 residues. Looked up from germline, CDR1 is DFQATT and CDR2 is SNEGSKA (reference sequence). The CDR3 sequence: CSALNGRSNQPQHF. The CDR3, as DNA: TGCAGTGCACTAAACGGCAGGAGCAATCAGCCCCAGCATTTT.

The CDR3: CASSQDSGLPLYNEQFF. CDR3 nucleotides: TGCGCCAGCAGCCAAGACTCAGGGCTACCCCTATACAATGAGCAGTTCTTC. V and J are TRBV4-3 and TRBJ2-1; TRBD1 is a possible D gene (5 bases). Between the trimmed V and J ends, which lost 0 bases and 4 bases, there was a span of 16 bases. This CDR3 is 17 amino acids long. Per the germline V gene, CDR1 is LGHNA and CDR2 is YSLEER.

This clonotype has more than one count but fewer than ten. The chain links TRBV24-1 to TRBJ2-1; no reliable D call. This CDR3 contains 15 residues. Per germline, CDR1 KGHDR and CDR2 SFDVKD. Trimming took off 0 bases at V and 0 bases at J, with 5 bases between the two ends. The CDR3, as DNA: TGTGCCACCAGTGATTTGCTATCCTCCTACAATGAGCAGTTCTTC. As protein: CATSDLLSSYNEQFF.

This clonotype was observed many times. The chain is built from TRBV14 and TRBJ2-1; TRBD2 matches 10 bases. From germline, CDR1 is SGHDN and CDR2 FVKESK. The CDR3 has 14 amino acids. V lost 2 bases and J lost 5; bases outside the gene matches: 0. CDR3 sequence (DNA): TGTGCCAGCAGCCAACTAGCGGGAGACAATGAGCAGTTCTTC. Its translation: CASSQLAGDNEQFF.